Sequencing of this T cell receptor beta chain was carried out in a study of T cells in localized non-small cell lung cancer. Notes on the study in general: Highest T cell clonality was seen in uninvolved adjacent lung, surpassing that measured in tumor. Only one tumor region was sequenced, so heterogeneity remains possible.

Clones were read by immunoSEQ multiplex PCR, and TCRdb kept only the in-frame ones, dropping some. The table lists tens of thousands of clones, roughly 86% of them singletons. With respect to this clone: The target antigen is unknown.

Trimming cost V 4 bases and J 1 base; bases outside gene matches: 12. CDR3 length: 17 amino acids. CDR1 SGHDN and CDR2 FVKESK come from the germline V gene. The source was peripheral blood, collected before any cancer treatment. The V and J genes are TRBV14 and TRBJ1-1; 7 positions match TRBD1. The TCR comes from a man between 40 and 75 years old with stage I squamous cell lung carcinoma. The DNA for the CDR3 is TGTGCCAGCAGCCGACTCCCCAGGGGGAGCGGGAACACTGAAGCTTTCTTT. It codes for CASSRLPRGSGNTEAFF. The whole variable domain, filled in from reference TRBV14 and TRBJ1-1, reads EAGVTQFPSHSVIEKGQTVTLRCDPISGHDNLYWYRRVMGKEIKFLLHFVKESKQDESGMPNNRFLAERTGGTYSTLKVQPAELEDSGVYFCASSRLPRGSGNTEAFFGQGTRLTVV.